This T cell receptor (beta chain) was documented in a study of monozygotic twins with inflammatory bowel disease. Study results and limitations: IBD patients exhibited fewer clonotypes shared with other individuals than healthy twins, particularly with disease activity. Repertoire similarity was not found to differ between concordant and discordant twins, possibly from limited power.

The authors made each sample's cDNA in eight separate reactions. Template switching was used to attach UMIs, which incorporated a 6-nucleotide sample barcode. TCRdb re-called the 5' RACE reads and gives one entry per CDR3 protein, without DNA. The data include about 450,000 distinct CDR3 sequences; the top ten clones carry more than 2%. As for this clonotype: What it binds is unknown.

The CDR3 length is 15 residues. The germline V gene encodes CDR1 SGHVS and CDR2 FNYEAQ. This rearrangement joins TRBV7-6 to TRBJ2-3; with no DNA, the TCRdb D assignment of TRBD1 cannot be verified. The TCR sequence derives from a human donor with ulcerative colitis or Crohn's disease, or a healthy co-twin of an affected twin (not recorded which). Sample: blood. CDR3 region: CASSLVTGNTDTQYF.